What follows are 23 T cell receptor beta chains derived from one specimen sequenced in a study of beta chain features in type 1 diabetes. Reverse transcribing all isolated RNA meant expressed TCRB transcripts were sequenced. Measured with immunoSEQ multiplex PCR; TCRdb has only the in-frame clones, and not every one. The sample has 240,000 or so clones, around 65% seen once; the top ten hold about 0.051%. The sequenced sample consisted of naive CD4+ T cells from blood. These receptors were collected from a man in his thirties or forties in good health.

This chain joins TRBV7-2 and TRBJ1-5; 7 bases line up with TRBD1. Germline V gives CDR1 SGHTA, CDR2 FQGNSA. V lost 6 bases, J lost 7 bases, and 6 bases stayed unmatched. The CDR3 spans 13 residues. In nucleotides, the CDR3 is TGTGCCAGCAGTTACGACAGGGCCCAGCCCCAGCATTTT. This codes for CASSYDRAQPQHF.

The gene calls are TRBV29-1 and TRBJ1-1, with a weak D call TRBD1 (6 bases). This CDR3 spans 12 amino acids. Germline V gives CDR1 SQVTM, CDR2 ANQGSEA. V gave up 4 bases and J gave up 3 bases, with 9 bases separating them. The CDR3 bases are TGCAGCGTTGGGGACACCCACACTGAAGCTTTCTTT. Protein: CSVGDTHTEAFF.

The CDR3 here is CASSQEEGNEQFF. CDR3 nucleotides: TGCGCCAGCAGCCAAGAAGAGGGTAATGAGCAGTTCTTC. J is TRBJ2-1 and V is TRBV4-3; D perhaps matches TRBD2 (5 bases). Looked up from germline, CDR1 is LGHNA and CDR2 is YSLEER. The CDR3 has 13 residues. The V end was cut by 0 bases, the J end by 7 bases, with 7 bases between.

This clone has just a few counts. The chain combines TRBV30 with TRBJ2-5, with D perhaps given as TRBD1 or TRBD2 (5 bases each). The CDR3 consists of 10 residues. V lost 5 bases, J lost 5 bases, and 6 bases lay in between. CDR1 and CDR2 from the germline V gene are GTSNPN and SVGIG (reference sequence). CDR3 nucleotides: TGTGCCTGGGAGGGGGAGACCCAGTACTTC. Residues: CAWEGETQYF.

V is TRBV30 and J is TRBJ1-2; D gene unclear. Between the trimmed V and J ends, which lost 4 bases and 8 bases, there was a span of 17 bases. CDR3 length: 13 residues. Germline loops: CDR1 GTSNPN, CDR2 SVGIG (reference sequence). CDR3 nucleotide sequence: TGTGCCTGGACACCAGCGGAGGTTAGCGGCTACACCTTC. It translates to CAWTPAEVSGYTF.

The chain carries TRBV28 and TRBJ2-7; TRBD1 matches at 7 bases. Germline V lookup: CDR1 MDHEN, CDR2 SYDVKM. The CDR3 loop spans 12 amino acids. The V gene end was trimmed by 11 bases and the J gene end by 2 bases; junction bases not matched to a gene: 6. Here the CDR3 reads CAVRGQTYEQYF. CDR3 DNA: TGTGCCGTCCGGGGACAGACCTACGAGCAGTACTTC.

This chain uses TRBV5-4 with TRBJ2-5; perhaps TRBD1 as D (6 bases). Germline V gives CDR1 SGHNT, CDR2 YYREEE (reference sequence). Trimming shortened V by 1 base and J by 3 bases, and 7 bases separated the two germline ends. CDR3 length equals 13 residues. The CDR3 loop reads CASSLRQEETQYF. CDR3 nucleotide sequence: TGTGCCAGCAGCTTGCGACAGGAAGAGACCCAGTACTTC. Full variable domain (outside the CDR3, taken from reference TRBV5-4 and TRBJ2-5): ETGVTQSPTHLIKTRGQQVTLRCSSQSGHNTVSWYQQALGQGPQFIFQYYREEENGRGNFPPRFSGLQFPNYSSELNVNALELDDSALYLCASSLRQEETQYFGPGTRLLVL.

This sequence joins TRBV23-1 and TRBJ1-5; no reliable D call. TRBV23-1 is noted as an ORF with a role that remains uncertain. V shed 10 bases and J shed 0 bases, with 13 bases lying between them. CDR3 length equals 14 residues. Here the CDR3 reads CANTSRYSNQPQHF. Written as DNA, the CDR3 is TGCGCCAACACAAGCAGATATAGCAATCAGCCCCAGCATTTT.

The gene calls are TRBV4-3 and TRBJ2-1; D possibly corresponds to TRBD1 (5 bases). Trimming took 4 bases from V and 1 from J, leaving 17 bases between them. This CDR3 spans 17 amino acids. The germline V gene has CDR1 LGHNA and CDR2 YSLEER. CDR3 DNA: TGCGCCAGCAGCCCCACTTTAGGGGCGGCTTCCTACAATGAGCAGTTCTTC. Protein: CASSPTLGAASYNEQFF.

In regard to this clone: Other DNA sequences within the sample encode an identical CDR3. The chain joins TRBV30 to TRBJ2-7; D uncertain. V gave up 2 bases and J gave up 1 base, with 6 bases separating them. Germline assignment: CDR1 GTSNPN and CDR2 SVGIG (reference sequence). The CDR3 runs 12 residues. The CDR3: CAWSSSSYEQYF. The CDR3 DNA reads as TGTGCCTGGAGTAGTAGTTCCTACGAGCAGTACTTC.

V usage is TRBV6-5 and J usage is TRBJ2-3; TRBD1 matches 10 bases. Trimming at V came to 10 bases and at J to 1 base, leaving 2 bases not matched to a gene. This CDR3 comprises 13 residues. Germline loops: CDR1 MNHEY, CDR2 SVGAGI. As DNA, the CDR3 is TGTGCCATCGGGACAGGGGGCACAGATACGCAGTATTTT. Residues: CAIGTGGTDTQYF.

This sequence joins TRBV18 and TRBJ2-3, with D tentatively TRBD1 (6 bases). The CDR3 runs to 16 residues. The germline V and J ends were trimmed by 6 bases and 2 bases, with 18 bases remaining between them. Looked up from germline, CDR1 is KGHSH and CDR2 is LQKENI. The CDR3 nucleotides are TGTGCCAGCTCCCAACGTCGGACAGCCCCCACAGATACGCAGTATTTT. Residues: CASSQRRTAPTDTQYF.

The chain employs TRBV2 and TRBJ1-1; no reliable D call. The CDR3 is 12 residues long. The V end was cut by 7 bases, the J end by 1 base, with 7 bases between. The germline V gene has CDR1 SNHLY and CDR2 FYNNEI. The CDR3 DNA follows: TGTGCCAGCAACAAGCGGAACACTGAAGCTTTCTTT. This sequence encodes CASNKRNTEAFF.

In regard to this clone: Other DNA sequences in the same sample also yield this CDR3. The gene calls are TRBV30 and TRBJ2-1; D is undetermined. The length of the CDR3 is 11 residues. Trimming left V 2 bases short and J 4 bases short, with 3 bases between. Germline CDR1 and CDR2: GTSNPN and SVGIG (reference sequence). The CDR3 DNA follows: TGTGCCTGGAGTCCGTACAATGAGCAGTTCTTC. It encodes CAWSPYNEQFF.

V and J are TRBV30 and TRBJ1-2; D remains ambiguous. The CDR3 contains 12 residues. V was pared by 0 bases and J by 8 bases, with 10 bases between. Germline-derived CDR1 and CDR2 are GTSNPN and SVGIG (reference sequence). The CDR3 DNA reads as TGTGCCTGGAGTGTACGGGCAGGCGGCTACACCTTC. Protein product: CAWSVRAGGYTF.

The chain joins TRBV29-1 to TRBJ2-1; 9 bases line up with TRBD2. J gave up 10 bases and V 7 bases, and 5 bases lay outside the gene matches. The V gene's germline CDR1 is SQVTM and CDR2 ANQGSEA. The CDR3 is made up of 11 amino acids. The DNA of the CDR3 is TGCAGCGCTAATAGCGGGAGCGAGCAGTTCTTC. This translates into CSANSGSEQFF.

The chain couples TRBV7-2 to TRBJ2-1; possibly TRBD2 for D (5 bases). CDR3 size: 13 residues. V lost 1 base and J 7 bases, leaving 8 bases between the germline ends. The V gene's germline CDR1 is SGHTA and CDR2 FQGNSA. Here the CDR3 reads CASSLERRNEQFF. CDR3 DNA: TGTGCCAGCAGCTTAGAGCGGCGTAATGAGCAGTTCTTC.

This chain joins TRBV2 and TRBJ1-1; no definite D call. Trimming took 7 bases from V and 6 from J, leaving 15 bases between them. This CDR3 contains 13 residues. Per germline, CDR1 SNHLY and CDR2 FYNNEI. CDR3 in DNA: TGTGCCAGCACCCCGGAGACAACGTCTGAAGCTTTCTTT. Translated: CASTPETTSEAFF.

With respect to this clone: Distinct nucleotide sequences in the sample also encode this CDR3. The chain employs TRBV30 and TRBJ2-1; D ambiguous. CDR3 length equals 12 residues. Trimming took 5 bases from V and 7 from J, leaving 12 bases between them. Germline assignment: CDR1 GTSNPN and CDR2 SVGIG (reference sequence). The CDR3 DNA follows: TGTGCCTGGTCCCCTAGTGGGAATGAGCAGTTCTTC. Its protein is CAWSPSGNEQFF.

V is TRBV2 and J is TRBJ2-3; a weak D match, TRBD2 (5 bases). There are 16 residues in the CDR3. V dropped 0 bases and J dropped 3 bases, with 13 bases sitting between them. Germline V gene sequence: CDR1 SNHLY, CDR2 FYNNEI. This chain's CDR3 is CASSEATTRPTDTQYF. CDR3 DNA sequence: TGTGCCAGCAGTGAAGCGACTACTCGCCCAACAGATACGCAGTATTTT.

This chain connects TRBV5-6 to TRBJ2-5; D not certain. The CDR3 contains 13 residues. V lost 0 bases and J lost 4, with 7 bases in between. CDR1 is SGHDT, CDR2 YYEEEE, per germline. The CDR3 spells CASSLVPVETQYF. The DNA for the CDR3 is TGTGCCAGCAGCTTGGTTCCGGTAGAGACCCAGTACTTC.

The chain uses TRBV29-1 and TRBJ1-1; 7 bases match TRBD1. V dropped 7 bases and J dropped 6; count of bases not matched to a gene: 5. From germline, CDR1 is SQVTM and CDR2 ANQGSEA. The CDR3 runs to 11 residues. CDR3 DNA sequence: TGCAGCGGGTACAGGGGAGCTGAAGCTTTCTTT. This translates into CSGYRGAEAFF.

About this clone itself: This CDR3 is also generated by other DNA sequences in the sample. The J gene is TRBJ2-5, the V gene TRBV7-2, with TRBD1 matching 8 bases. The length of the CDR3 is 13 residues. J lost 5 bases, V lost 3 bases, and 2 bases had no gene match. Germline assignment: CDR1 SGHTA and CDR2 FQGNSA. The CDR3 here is CASSLDREETQYF. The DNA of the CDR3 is TGTGCCAGCAGCTTGGACAGGGAGGAGACCCAGTACTTC.